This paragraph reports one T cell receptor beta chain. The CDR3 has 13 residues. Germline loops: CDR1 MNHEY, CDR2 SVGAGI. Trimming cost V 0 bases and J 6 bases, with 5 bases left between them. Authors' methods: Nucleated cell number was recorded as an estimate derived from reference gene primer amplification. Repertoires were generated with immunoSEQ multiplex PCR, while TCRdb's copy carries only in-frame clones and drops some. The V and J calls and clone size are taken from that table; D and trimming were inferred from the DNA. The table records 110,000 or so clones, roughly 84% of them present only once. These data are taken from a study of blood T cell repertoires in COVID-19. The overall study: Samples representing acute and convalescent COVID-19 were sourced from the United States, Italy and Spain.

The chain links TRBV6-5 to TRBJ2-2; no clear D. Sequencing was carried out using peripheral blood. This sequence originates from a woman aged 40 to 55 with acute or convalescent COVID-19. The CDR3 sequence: CASSYSRAGELFF. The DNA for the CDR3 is TGTGCCAGCAGTTACTCGAGAGCCGGGGAGCTGTTTTTT.